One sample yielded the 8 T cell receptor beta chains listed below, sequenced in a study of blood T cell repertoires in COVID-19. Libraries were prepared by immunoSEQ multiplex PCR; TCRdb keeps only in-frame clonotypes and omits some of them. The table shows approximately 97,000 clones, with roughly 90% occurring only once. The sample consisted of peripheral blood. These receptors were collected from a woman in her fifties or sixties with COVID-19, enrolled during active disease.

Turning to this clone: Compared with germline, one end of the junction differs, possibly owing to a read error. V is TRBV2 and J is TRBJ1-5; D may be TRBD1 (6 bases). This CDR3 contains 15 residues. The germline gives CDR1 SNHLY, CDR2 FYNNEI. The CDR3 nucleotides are TGTGCCAGCAGAGAAGAAGACAGGTCGAATCAGCCCCAGCATTTT. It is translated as CASREEDRSNQPQHF.

The CDR3: CASSLAQGKNEKLFF. The CDR3 DNA follows: TGTGCCAGCAGCTTAGCGCAGGGGAAGAATGAAAAACTGTTTTTT. This chain connects TRBV7-6 to TRBJ1-4; a possible D gene is TRBD1 (6 bases). In germline, CDR1 is SGHVS, CDR2 FNYEAQ. The CDR3 consists of 15 residues. Deletions cut 0 bases from V and 5 bases from J, with 10 bases between.

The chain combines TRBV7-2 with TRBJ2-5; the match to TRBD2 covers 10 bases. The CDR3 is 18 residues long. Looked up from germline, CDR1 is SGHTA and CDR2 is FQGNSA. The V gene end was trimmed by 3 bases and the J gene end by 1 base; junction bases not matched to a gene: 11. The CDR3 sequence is CASSFSSGGRSFQETQYF. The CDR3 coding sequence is TGTGCCAGCAGCTTCTCTAGCGGGGGAAGGTCCTTCCAAGAGACCCAGTACTTC.

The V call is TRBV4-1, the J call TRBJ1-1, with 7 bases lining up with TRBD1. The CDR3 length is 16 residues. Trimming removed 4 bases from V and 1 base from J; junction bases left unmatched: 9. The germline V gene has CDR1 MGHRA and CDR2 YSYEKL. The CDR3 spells CASSRLTGLGNTEAFF. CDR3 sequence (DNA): TGCGCCAGCAGCCGCTTGACAGGGCTCGGGAACACTGAAGCTTTCTTT.

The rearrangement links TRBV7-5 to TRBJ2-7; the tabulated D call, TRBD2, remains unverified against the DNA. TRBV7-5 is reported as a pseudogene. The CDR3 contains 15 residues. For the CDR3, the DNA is TGTGTCCGCCTCGTGGACTATAGTCCTACCTACGAGCAGTACTTC. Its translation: CVRLVDYSPTYEQYF.

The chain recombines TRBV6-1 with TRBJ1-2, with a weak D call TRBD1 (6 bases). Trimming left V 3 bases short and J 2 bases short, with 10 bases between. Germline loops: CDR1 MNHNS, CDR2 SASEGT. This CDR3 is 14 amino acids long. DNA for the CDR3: TGTGCCAGCAGTGACAGGGGCGAGAACTATGGCTACACCTTC. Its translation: CASSDRGENYGYTF.

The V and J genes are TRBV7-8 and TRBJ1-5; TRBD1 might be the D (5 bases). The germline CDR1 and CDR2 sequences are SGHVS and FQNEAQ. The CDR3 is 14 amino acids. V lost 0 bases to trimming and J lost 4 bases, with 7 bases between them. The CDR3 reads CASSLAGGNQPQHF. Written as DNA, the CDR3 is TGTGCCAGCAGCTTAGCCGGGGGGAATCAGCCCCAGCATTTT.

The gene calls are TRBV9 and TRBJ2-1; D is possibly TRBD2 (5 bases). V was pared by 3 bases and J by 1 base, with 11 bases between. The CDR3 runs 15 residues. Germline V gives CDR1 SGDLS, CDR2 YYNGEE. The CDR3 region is CASSEGGQSYNEQFF. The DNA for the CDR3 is TGTGCCAGCAGCGAAGGCGGGCAGTCCTACAATGAGCAGTTCTTC.